This note documents a single T cell receptor (beta chain) sequence. The antigen is unknown. This record comes from a study of blood T cells in healthy people across ages. For the second PCR, which ran for 7 to 11 cycles, a sample-barcoded 5' primer and a J-beta primer mix were used. TCRdb reprocessed the 5' RACE reads via MiXCR and lists one record per CDR3 protein. The profile shows 800,000 to 1,300,000 distinct CDR3 sequences, almost 25% of them singletons. Regarding the study as a whole: The study found more naive CD4+ cells and higher diversity in long-lived than aged donors.

J gave up 5 bases and V 6 bases, and 8 bases lay outside the gene matches. Germline V lookup: CDR1 SQVTM, CDR2 ANQGSEA. This CDR3 is 14 amino acids long. The sample also formed part of further work on T cells of mothers and their children. That work states: There were over 9.5 million TCR beta CDR3 reads from each mother and around 2.9 million from each child. TCR recombination output is shaped by thymic selection similarly in related and unrelated pairs.

This receptor was taken from a girl aged 2-10 years in good health. The chain recombines TRBV29-1 with TRBJ2-3; TRBD1 matches 10 bases. Material: blood. CDR3 DNA sequence: TGCAGCGTGGTGGGGACAGGGGCTGGAGATACGCAGTATTTT. This sequence encodes CSVVGTGAGDTQYF.